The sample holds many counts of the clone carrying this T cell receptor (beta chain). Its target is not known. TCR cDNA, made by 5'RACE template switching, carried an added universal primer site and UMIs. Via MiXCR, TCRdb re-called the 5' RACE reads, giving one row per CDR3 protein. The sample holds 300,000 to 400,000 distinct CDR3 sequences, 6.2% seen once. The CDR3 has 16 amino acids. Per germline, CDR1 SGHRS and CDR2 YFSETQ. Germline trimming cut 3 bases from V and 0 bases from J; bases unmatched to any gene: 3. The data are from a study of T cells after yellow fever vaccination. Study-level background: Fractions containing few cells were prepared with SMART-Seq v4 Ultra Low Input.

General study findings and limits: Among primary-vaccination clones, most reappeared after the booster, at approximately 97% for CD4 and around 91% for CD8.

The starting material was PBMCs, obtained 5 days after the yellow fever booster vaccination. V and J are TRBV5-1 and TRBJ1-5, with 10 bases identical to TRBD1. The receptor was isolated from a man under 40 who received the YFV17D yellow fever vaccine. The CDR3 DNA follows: TGCGCCAGCAGCTCTGGGACAGGGGATAGCAATCAGCCCCAGCATTTT. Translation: CASSSGTGDSNQPQHF.